The clone carrying this T cell receptor (beta chain) turned up a few times. These data belong to a study of early T cells in non-severe SARS-CoV-2 infection. V lost 6 bases and J lost 4; bases outside the gene matches: 11. CDR3 length equals 15 residues. CDR1 is MNHEY, CDR2 SMNVEV, per germline (reference sequence). TCRdb re-called the 5' RACE reads through MiXCR, storing one row per CDR3 protein. The sample holds around 86,000 distinct CDR3 sequences, roughly 14% seen once. The TCR comes from an adult who was a healthcare worker with PCR-confirmed SARS-CoV-2 infection or an uninfected control (not recorded which). The sample comprised whole blood. This chain uses TRBV27 with TRBJ1-1; 7 bases agree with TRBD1. This chain's CDR3 is CASRTIMTGTTEAFF. CDR3 nucleotide sequence: TGTGCCAGCAGAACAATCATGACAGGGACCACTGAAGCTTTCTTT.